This T cell receptor beta chain was captured in a study of T cell responses to AZD1222 COVID-19 vaccine. The study's findings and limits: It should be noted that donors were predominantly white British and more often female, and clonal diversity was possibly underestimated.

Sequencing was performed with immunoSEQ multiplex PCR; in TCRdb, only in-frame clones are kept and a portion is missing. The table records some 140,000 clones, 92% of them present only once. On this clone: What it binds is not known.

Germline V lookup: CDR1 KGHSH, CDR2 LQKENI. The V end lost 4 bases, the J end lost 2 bases, and 16 bases lay between the germline ends. The CDR3 runs 16 residues. The V and J genes are TRBV18 and TRBJ2-3; D possibly corresponds to TRBD2 (5 bases). The specimen comprised peripheral blood, sampled on day 0 of AZD1222 vaccination. The sequence was obtained from an adult in good health. The chain's CDR3 is CASSLRSGVVTDTQYF. The CDR3, as DNA: TGTGCCAGCTCACTCCGCTCCGGGGTCGTCACAGATACGCAGTATTTT. Variable domain in full (rest from reference TRBV18 and TRBJ2-3): NAGVMQNPRHLVRRRGQEARLRCSPMKGHSHVYWYRQLPEEGLKFMVYLQKENIIDESGMPKERFSAEFPKEGPSILRIQQVVRGDSAAYFCASSLRSGVVTDTQYFGPGTRLTVL.